This entry lists 10 T cell receptor beta chains sequenced from one sample in a study of CXCR3-negative and CXCR3-positive naive CD8 T cells (dated by TCRdb to the late 2010s). For these TCRs, the target antigens are not known. The investigation overall reported the following: TRB CDR3s from CXCR3-positive naive cells showed higher hydrophobicity (lower Kidera factor 4), lower energy, and higher strength and volume indices than CXCR3-negative naive cells.

For sequencing, a NextSeq 550 was employed. The Human TCR Profiling Kit (MiLaboratory) was used to prepare UMI-labeled 5' RACE TRB cDNA libraries. After TCRdb reprocessed the reads, each CDR3 protein sequence was kept as one row, without DNA. Per the sample table, the count is about 94,000 distinct CDR3 sequences. The top ten hold around 0.58% of the sample. Sequenced material: naive CXCR3+ CD8+ T cells from blood. The intended sense of this specimen's cell subset or site label: CD45RO-CCR7+CD27+CD95- naive CD8+ T cells expressing CXCR3 (TNR3+). Receptor source: a human donor in good health. Some clones in this sample may be carry-over from other donors' samples.

J is TRBJ2-7 and V is TRBV4-1; the D gene TCRdb calls, TRBD2, cannot be checked with no DNA. In germline, CDR1 is MGHRA, CDR2 YSYEKL. This CDR3 region has 13 residues. The chain's CDR3 is CASSPGEGYEQYF.

The rearrangement joins TRBV2 to TRBJ2-3; TCRdb designates TRBD1, a call that cannot be tested without DNA. Germline CDR1 is SNHLY and CDR2 is FYNNEI. This CDR3 is 15 amino acids long. CDR3 sequence: CASSDRHLGPDTQYF.

The rearrangement links TRBV6-6 to TRBJ2-7; TCRdb selects TRBD1, and the lack of DNA leaves this call unchecked. The CDR3 totals 15 residues. The germline V gene encodes CDR1 MNHNY and CDR2 SVGAGI (reference sequence). This CDR3 is CASSYGTANFYEQYF.

J is TRBJ2-3 and V is TRBV6-5. CDR3 length: 18 residues. Germline V lookup: CDR1 MNHEY, CDR2 SVGAGI. The CDR3 protein is CASSYSPAKPELTDTQYF.

The chain carries TRBV20-1 and TRBJ2-1; TCRdb outputs TRBD2, but without DNA this stays unchecked. Germline values: CDR1 DFQATT, CDR2 SNEGSKA (reference sequence). This CDR3 is built from 15 residues. The CDR3 spells CSARVASGRVAEQFF.

This chain joins TRBV4-1 and TRBJ2-7; TCRdb picks TRBD2, but there is no DNA to check that call. The CDR3 sequence is 13 residues long. CDR1 and CDR2 from the germline V gene are MGHRA and YSYEKL. The CDR3 region is CASSPYGGNEQYF.

The V gene is TRBV9, the J gene TRBJ2-1. The CDR3 runs 14 residues. Germline values: CDR1 SGDLS, CDR2 YYNGEE. CDR3 loop: CASSVDDSYNEQFF.

The chain combines TRBV28 with TRBJ2-3; checking the TCRdb D call of TRBD1 is not possible without DNA. Germline V lookup: CDR1 MDHEN, CDR2 SYDVKM. The CDR3 is 15 residues long. The CDR3 here is CASSPGTGALDTQYF.

The chain employs TRBV28 and TRBJ2-7; TCRdb's D call, TRBD1, is unchecked because there is no DNA. The CDR3 covers 14 residues. CDR1 is MDHEN, CDR2 SYDVKM, per germline. The CDR3 here is CASSSYREGHEQYF.

V and J are TRBV7-9 and TRBJ2-7; TCRdb picks TRBD2, but there is no DNA to check that call. The CDR3 loop spans 14 amino acids. CDR1 SEHNR and CDR2 FQNEAQ come from the germline V gene (reference sequence). The CDR3 protein is CASSPRLAEYEQYF. The variable domain in full, with the rest retrieved from reference TRBV7-9 and TRBJ2-7, is DTGVSQNPRHKITKRGQNVTFRCDPISEHNRLYWYRQTLGQGPEFLTYFQNEAQLEKSRLLSDRFSAERPKGSFSTLEIQRTEQGDSAMYLCASSPRLAEYEQYFGPGTRLTVT.